Shown below are 26 T cell receptor beta chains from a single sample sequenced in a study of T cell repertoires in cytomegalovirus infection. Their recognized antigens are unknown. MiXCR, applied by TCRdb to the reads, yields one record per CDR3 protein. The table includes about 570,000 distinct CDR3 sequences, over 35% detected once. The material sequenced was cultured PBMCs, taken from culture after CMV antigen stimulation. Source of these receptors: a human donor in good health (CMV status not recorded). Some clones in this sample may be carry-over from other donors' samples.

The V call is TRBV20-1, the J call TRBJ1-5; D gene unclear. In germline, CDR1 is DFQATT, CDR2 SNEGSKA (reference sequence). V was clipped by 0 bases and J by 2 bases, with 8 bases between them. This CDR3 spans 14 amino acids. The CDR3 region is CSARDPEGNQPQHF. The CDR3 bases are TGCAGTGCTAGAGACCCCGAGGGCAATCAGCCCCAGCATTTT.

The chain employs TRBV6-1 and TRBJ2-7, with 9 bases fitting TRBD1. The CDR3 extends over 15 amino acids. In germline, CDR1 is MNHNS, CDR2 SASEGT. The V segment lost 5 bases and the J segment 4 bases; nucleotides outside the gene matches: 9. The CDR3 region has the DNA TGTGCCAGCAGTTCACCGACAGGGGGTCGTTACGAGCAGTACTTC. This codes for CASSSPTGGRYEQYF.

This clonotype has a handful of counts. The CDR3 nucleotides read TGTGCCACCAGTTCCAGGGGAGTACTCAATGAGCAGTTCTTC. Amino acids: CATSSRGVLNEQFF. This sequence joins TRBV24-1 and TRBJ2-1; TRBD1 might be the D (6 bases). The length of the CDR3 is 14 residues. V was cut by 6 bases and J by 6 bases, with 14 bases left in between. Looked up from germline, CDR1 is KGHDR and CDR2 is SFDVKD.

This rearrangement joins TRBV7-8 to TRBJ2-3, with D tentatively TRBD1 or TRBD2 (5 bases each). Trimming removed 5 bases from V and 5 bases from J, with 17 bases in between. The CDR3 consists of 15 residues. Germline V gene data show CDR1 as SGHVS and CDR2 as FQNEAQ. CDR3 bases: TGTGCCAGCAGCCTACGGGACCCAGAGATAGATACGCAGTATTTT. Its protein is CASSLRDPEIDTQYF.

This clonotype was recorded once. This sequence joins TRBV2 and TRBJ2-5; D might be TRBD1 (6 bases). Per the germline V gene, CDR1 is SNHLY and CDR2 is FYNNEI. The V and J ends lost 1 base and 5 bases respectively, with 11 bases between them. The CDR3 is made up of 14 amino acids. The CDR3 sequence: CASSEDRAYETQYF. CDR3 coding DNA: TGTGCCAGCAGTGAAGACAGGGCCTACGAGACCCAGTACTTC.

This clonotype showed up just a few times. The chain couples TRBV7-2 to TRBJ2-5; 8 bases line up with TRBD1. The J segment lost 4 bases and the V segment lost 5 bases, leaving 6 bases of the junction unmatched. The CDR3 totals 14 residues. Germline CDR1 reads SGHTA; CDR2 reads FQGNSA. In nucleotides, the CDR3 is TGTGCCAGCAGCACTGACAGGGGTACAGAGACCCAGTACTTC. Translated, it gives CASSTDRGTETQYF.

The chain joins TRBV15 to TRBJ2-3; no definite D call. Trimming cost V 6 bases and J 6 bases, with 13 bases left between them. Per germline, CDR1 LNHNV and CDR2 YYDKDF (reference sequence). The CDR3 sequence is 13 residues long. The CDR3 region is CATSSNVRDTQYF. As DNA, the CDR3 is TGTGCCACCAGTTCCAATGTGCGCGATACGCAGTATTTT.

For the CDR3, the DNA is TGTGCTAGTGGTCCTTCCGGACAGGGGAACATGAACACTGAAGCTTTCTTT. This translates into CASGPSGQGNMNTEAFF. This chain joins TRBV12-5 and TRBJ1-1; 9 bases are shared with TRBD1. The CDR3 consists of 17 residues. With V trimmed by 5 bases and J by 0 bases, 10 bases remained unmatched. Germline CDR1 LGHNT, CDR2 FRNRAP.

J is TRBJ2-7 and V is TRBV6-2 or TRBV6-3; TRBD1 aligns across 7 bases. The junction had 1 base not matched to a gene; V was cut back by 6 bases and J by 2 bases. The CDR3 sequence is 12 residues long. Looked up from germline, CDR1 is MNHEY and CDR2 is SVGEGT. The CDR3 spells CASRGQTYEQYV. The CDR3 coding sequence is TGTGCCAGCAGGGGACAGACCTACGAGCAGTACGTC.

This clonotype was detected only a few times. The V gene is TRBV10-3, the J gene TRBJ2-7; D tentatively reads TRBD1 or TRBD2 (5 bases each). The CDR3 has 13 residues. Germline V lookup: CDR1 ENHRY, CDR2 SYGVKD. Trimming took 7 bases from V and 3 from J, leaving 13 bases between them. The CDR3 loop is CAITRDRDYEQYF. The CDR3 coding sequence is TGTGCCATCACCCGGGACCGAGACTACGAGCAGTACTTC.

The chain has TRBV7-2 and TRBJ2-3; 9 nucleotides agree with TRBD2. The CDR3 is 16 amino acids. V was clipped by 5 bases and J by 1 base; unmatched bases: 7. Germline V gene data show CDR1 as SGHTA and CDR2 as FQGNSA. The CDR3 sequence is CASSLGTSQRTDTQYF. The CDR3 DNA reads TGTGCCAGCAGCCTTGGGACTAGCCAGCGCACAGATACGCAGTATTTT.

This clonotype occurred a few times. The chain links TRBV5-6 to TRBJ2-7; D possibly corresponds to TRBD1 (6 bases). Trimming took 0 bases from V and 4 from J, leaving 14 bases between them. There are 15 residues in the CDR3. The germline V gene encodes CDR1 SGHDT and CDR2 YYEEEE. In DNA form, the CDR3 reads TGTGCCAGCAGCTTGGGGACAGTCTCTGGGTACGAGCAGTACTTC. Encoded protein: CASSLGTVSGYEQYF.

The CDR3 region is CASTSHGAYSNQPQHF. The DNA of the CDR3 is TGTGCCAGCACCTCCCATGGGGCGTATAGCAATCAGCCCCAGCATTTT. The V and J genes are TRBV28 and TRBJ1-5; D is possibly TRBD1 (5 bases). Germline CDR1 is MDHEN and CDR2 is SYDVKM. Trimming removed 7 bases from V and 0 bases from J, with 16 bases in between. The CDR3 is made up of 16 amino acids.

This clonotype was picked up a small number of times. The rearrangement links TRBV7-9 to TRBJ2-3, with 7 bases aligning to TRBD2. CDR1 and CDR2 from the germline V gene are SEHNR and FQNEAQ (reference sequence). Germline trimming cut 8 bases from V and 1 base from J; bases unmatched to any gene: 6. The CDR3 spans 14 residues. CDR3 coding DNA: TGTGCCAGCCTCTGGGGGGGGGGCACAGATACGCAGTATTTT. Translating it yields CASLWGGGTDTQYF.

The rearrangement joins TRBV28 to TRBJ1-2, with 7 positions matching TRBD1. Trimming cost V 2 bases and J 2 bases; bases outside gene matches: 8. The CDR3 extends over 16 amino acids. Germline-derived CDR1 and CDR2 are MDHEN and SYDVKM. CDR3 residues: CASSLSWLGQNYGYTF. CDR3 in DNA: TGTGCCAGCAGTTTAAGTTGGTTGGGACAGAACTATGGCTACACCTTC.

V is TRBV20-1 and J is TRBJ2-7; 11 bases map to TRBD2. V dropped 5 bases and J dropped 6; count of bases not matched to a gene: 9. Germline CDR1 reads DFQATT; CDR2 reads SNEGSKA (reference sequence). CDR3 size: 14 residues. The CDR3 region is CSALIAGGSGEQYF. DNA for the CDR3: TGCAGTGCTCTTATAGCGGGAGGGTCTGGCGAGCAGTACTTC.

The chain joins TRBV12-5 to TRBJ2-1, with TRBD2 identical over 15 bases. The CDR3 sequence is 17 residues long. J was trimmed by 8 bases and V by 2 bases; bases with no gene match: 7. Germline CDR1 LGHNT, CDR2 FRNRAP. CDR3 in DNA: TGTGCTAGTGGTTTGCCCTTCGGACTAGCGGGAGGGGATGAGCAGTTCTTC. Translated, it gives CASGLPFGLAGGDEQFF. The variable domain in full, with the rest retrieved from reference TRBV12-5 and TRBJ2-1, is DARVTQTPRHKVTEMGQEVTMRCQPILGHNTVFWYRQTMMQGLELLAYFRNRAPLDDSGMPKDRFSAEMPDATLATLKIQPSEPRDSAVYFCASGLPFGLAGGDEQFFGPGTRLTVL.

This clonotype has more than one count but fewer than ten. J is TRBJ2-1 and V is TRBV19; D assignment may be TRBD1 or TRBD2 (6 bases each). The V and J ends lost 1 base and 5 bases respectively, with 12 bases between them. Per germline, CDR1 LNHDA and CDR2 SQIVND (reference sequence). There are 15 residues in the CDR3. The CDR3 DNA reads as TGTGCCAGTAGTATAGCGGGGGCCGGGAACAATGAGCAGTTCTTC. This translates into CASSIAGAGNNEQFF.

This clonotype was seen a handful of times. This chain joins TRBV7-2 and TRBJ2-5; 8 positions match TRBD1. Germline V gene sequence: CDR1 SGHTA, CDR2 FQGNSA. The CDR3 runs to 15 residues. After removal of 7 bases from V and 5 bases from J, the junction contained 12 bases not matched to a gene. The CDR3 is CASTIRQGSGETQYF. The CDR3 nucleotides are TGTGCCAGCACCATTAGACAGGGGAGTGGGGAGACCCAGTACTTC.

The chain uses TRBV12-5 and TRBJ2-1, with TRBD2 as a possible D gene (5 bases). The CDR3 loop spans 10 amino acids. Trimming took 3 bases from V and 12 from J, leaving 6 bases between them. Germline V gene lookup returns CDR1 LGHNT and CDR2 FRNRAP. The CDR3 is CASGFGVQFF. The CDR3 coding sequence is TGTGCTAGTGGTTTCGGGGTGCAGTTCTTC.

This CDR3 reads CASGLVRDTEAFF. The CDR3 DNA follows: TGTGCTAGTGGTTTGGTACGGGACACTGAAGCTTTCTTT. The chain carries TRBV12-5 and TRBJ1-1; D gene uncertain. The CDR3 loop spans 13 amino acids. Germline V gives CDR1 LGHNT, CDR2 FRNRAP. Trimming took off 0 bases at V and 3 bases at J, with 5 bases between the two ends. Drawing the rest from reference TRBV12-5 and TRBJ1-1, the complete variable domain is DARVTQTPRHKVTEMGQEVTMRCQPILGHNTVFWYRQTMMQGLELLAYFRNRAPLDDSGMPKDRFSAEMPDATLATLKIQPSEPRDSAVYFCASGLVRDTEAFFGQGTRLTVV.

The chain uses TRBV5-1 and TRBJ2-5; 10 nucleotides line up with TRBD2. CDR1 and CDR2 from the germline V gene are SGHRS and YFSETQ. J was trimmed by 3 bases and V by 0 bases; bases with no gene match: 2. This CDR3 contains 15 residues. The CDR3 spells CASSLGTSGEETQYF. The DNA of the CDR3 is TGCGCCAGCAGCTTGGGAACTAGCGGGGAAGAGACCCAGTACTTC.

The chain joins TRBV14 to TRBJ2-3, with D uncertain. The V gene lost 5 bases and the J gene lost 0 bases, with 12 bases spanning the gap. This CDR3 has 15 residues. CDR1 is SGHDN, CDR2 FVKESK, per germline. As DNA, the CDR3 is TGTGCCAGCAGCACCCACGCAGCTAGCACAGATACGCAGTATTTT. Its translation is CASSTHAASTDTQYF. Drawing the rest from reference TRBV14 and TRBJ2-3, the complete variable domain is EAGVTQFPSHSVIEKGQTVTLRCDPISGHDNLYWYRRVMGKEIKFLLHFVKESKQDESGMPNNRFLAERTGGTYSTLKVQPAELEDSGVYFCASSTHAASTDTQYFGPGTRLTVL.

The CDR3 loop reads CSARVAGGQYNEQFF. The CDR3 DNA follows: TGCAGTGCTAGAGTGGCGGGAGGGCAATACAATGAGCAGTTCTTC. The chain employs TRBV20-1 and TRBJ2-1; 9 bases agree with TRBD2. V lost 1 base and J lost 4; bases outside the gene matches: 5. CDR3 length: 15 amino acids. Germline CDR1 and CDR2: DFQATT and SNEGSKA (reference sequence).

This clonotype appeared once. The rearrangement links TRBV27 to TRBJ2-7, with 9 bases that match TRBD1. CDR1 and CDR2 from the germline V gene are MNHEY and SMNVEV (reference sequence). After removal of 0 bases from V and 7 bases from J, the junction contained 7 bases not matched to a gene. This CDR3 has 15 amino acids. The CDR3 is CASSLSSGQGREQYF. The CDR3 bases are TGTGCCAGCAGTTTATCTTCGGGACAGGGTCGGGAGCAGTACTTC.

This clonotype occurred a few times. This rearrangement joins TRBV6-6 to TRBJ2-5, with 7 positions matching TRBD2. V was clipped by 2 bases and J by 7 bases; unmatched bases: 13. CDR1 is MNHNY, CDR2 SVGAGI, per germline (reference sequence). CDR3 size: 16 residues. The CDR3 nucleotides read TGTGCCAGCAGTTACGGCGGGGGAGGGGAGTTACGGACCCAGTACTTC. It yields the protein CASSYGGGGELRTQYF.